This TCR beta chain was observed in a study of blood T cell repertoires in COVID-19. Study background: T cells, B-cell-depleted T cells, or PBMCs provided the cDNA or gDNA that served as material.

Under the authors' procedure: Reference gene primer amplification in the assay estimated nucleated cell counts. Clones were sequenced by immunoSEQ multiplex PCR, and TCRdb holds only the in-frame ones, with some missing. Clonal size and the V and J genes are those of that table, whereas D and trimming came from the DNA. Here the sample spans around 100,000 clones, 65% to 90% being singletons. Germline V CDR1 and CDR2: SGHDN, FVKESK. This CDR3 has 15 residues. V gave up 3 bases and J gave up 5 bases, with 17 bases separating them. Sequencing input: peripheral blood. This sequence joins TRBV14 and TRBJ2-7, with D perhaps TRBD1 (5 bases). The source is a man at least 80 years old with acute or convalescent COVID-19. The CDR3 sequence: CASSHRPGRVDEQYF. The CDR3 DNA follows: TGTGCCAGCAGCCACCGCCCAGGGCGCGTCGACGAGCAGTACTTC.